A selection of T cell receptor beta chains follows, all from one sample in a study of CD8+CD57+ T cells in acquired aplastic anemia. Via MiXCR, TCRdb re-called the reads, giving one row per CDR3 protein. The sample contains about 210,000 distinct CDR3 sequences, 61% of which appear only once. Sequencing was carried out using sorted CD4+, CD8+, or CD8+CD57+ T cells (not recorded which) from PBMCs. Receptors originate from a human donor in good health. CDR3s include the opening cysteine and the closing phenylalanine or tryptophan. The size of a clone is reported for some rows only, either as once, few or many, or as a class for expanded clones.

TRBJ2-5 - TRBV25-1 CASSGGHYGVQCF
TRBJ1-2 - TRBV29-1 CSFLTRQGLNYGYTF
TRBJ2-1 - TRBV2 CASASLAGGINEQFF
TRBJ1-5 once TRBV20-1 CSARDEGRNNQPQHF
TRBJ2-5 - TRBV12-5 CASGLTGHQETQYF
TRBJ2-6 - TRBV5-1 CASSLPRVGANVLTF
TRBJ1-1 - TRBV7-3 CASSSDKNTEAFF
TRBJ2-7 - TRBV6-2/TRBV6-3 CASTQTGTSSYEQYF
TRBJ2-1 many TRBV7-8 CASSLASGAMYSYNEQFF
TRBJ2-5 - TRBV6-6 CASSFTSGISF
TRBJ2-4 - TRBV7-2 CASSQSSRAWDIQYF
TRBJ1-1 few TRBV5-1 CASSLYDRGTEAFF
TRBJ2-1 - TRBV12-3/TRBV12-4 CASSYRIAGPHEQFF
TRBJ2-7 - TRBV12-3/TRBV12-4 CASSPGTVGEQYF
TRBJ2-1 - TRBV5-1 CASSLAPGDEQFF
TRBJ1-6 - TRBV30 CAWSGGIAYNSPLHF
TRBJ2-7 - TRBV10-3 CAIMTSHTYEQYF
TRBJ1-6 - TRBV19 CASGPGQSSYNSPLHF
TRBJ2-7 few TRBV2 CAITRQGGEQYF
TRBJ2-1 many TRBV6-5 CASSYSLASSEQFF
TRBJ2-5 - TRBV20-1 CSARGTETQYF
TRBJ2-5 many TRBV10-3 CAISETDRGYETQYF
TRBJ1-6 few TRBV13 CASSLAGVESPLHF
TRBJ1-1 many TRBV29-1 CSVEEGSTEAFF
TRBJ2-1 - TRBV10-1 CASSEGGTEQFF
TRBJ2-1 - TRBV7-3 CASSEGLASGAEFF
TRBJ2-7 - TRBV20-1 CSARDAESTYEQYF
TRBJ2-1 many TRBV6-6 CASSQNGGTNYNEQFF
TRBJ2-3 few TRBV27 CASRAGTSGSDTQYF
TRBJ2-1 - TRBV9 CVSSLLAGGRNEQFF
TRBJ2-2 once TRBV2 CASSNGRNTGELFF
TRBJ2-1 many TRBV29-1 CSVDQGWNEQFF
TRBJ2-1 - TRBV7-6 CASSLVTGSGYNEQFF
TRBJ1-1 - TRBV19 CASSVSGFDRENTEAFF
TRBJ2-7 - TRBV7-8 CASSLGHLYEQYF
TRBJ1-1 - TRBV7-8 CASRVSRGTEAFF
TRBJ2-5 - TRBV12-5 CASGLSRETQYF
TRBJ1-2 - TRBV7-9 CASIGAGYGYGYTF
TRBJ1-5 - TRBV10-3 CAISESTPNQPQHF
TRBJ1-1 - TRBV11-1 CASSETGLDEAFF
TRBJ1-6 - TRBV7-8 CASSQVGRNSPLHF
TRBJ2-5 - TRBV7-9 CASSLAGTGLQETQYF
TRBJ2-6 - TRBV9 CASSPGTASGANVLTF
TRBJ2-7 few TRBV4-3 CASSQVHTATYEQYF
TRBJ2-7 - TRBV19 CASSIGLGGPTTSYEQYF
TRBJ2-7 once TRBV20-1 CSARDWGGGHYEQYF